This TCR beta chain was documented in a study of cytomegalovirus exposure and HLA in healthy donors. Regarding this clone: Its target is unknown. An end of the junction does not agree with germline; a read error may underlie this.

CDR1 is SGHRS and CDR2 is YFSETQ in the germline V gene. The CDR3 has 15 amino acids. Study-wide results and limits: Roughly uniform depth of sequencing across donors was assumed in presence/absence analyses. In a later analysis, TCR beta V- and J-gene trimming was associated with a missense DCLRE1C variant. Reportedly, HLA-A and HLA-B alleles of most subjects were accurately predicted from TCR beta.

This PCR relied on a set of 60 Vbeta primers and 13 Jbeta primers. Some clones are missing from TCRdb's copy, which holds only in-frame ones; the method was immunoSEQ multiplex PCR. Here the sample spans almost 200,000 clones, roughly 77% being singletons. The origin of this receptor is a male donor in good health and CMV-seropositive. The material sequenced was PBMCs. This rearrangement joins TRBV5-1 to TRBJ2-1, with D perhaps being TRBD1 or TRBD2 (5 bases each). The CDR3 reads CTSSLGPGQDNEQFF. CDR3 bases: TGCACCAGCAGCCTGGGACCAGGGCAGGACAATGAGCAGTTCTTC.